This T cell receptor beta chain originates from a study of OX40 agonist ivuxolimab in advanced cancers. Trimming left V 5 bases short and J 4 bases short, with 14 bases between. Germline lookup yields CDR1 LGHNA and CDR2 YNFKEQ. The CDR3 has 14 residues. The repertoire was sequenced with immunoSEQ multiplex PCR; TCRdb's copy has only in-frame clones and lacks some. The repertoire holds tens of thousands of clones, 82% seen once, with about 1.5% in the top ten. This chain joins TRBV4-2 and TRBJ1-2, with unresolved D. Source: CD4+ or CD8+ T cells sorted from blood, taken in a trial of the OX40 agonist ivuxolimab. This sequence originates from an adult with an advanced solid tumor such as melanoma, head and neck, liver or kidney cancer. In DNA form, the CDR3 reads TGTGCCAGCAGCTTGGAACACCCGAGCTATGGCTACACCTTC. Its protein product is CASSLEHPSYGYTF.